What follows are 9 T cell receptor beta chains derived from one specimen sequenced in a study of cytomegalovirus exposure and HLA in healthy donors. PCR used 60 Vbeta primers and 13 Jbeta primers. Sequencing used immunoSEQ multiplex PCR; TCRdb keeps in-frame clones, though not all of them. The sample holds roughly 61,000 clones, around 80% seen once. The sequenced sample was PBMCs. All receptors derive from a male donor in good health and CMV-seronegative.

This sequence joins TRBV7-8 and TRBJ1-4, with D unclear. CDR1 and CDR2 (germline): SGHVS, FQNEAQ. The ends were cut back, 3 bases at V and 7 bases at J, with 6 bases in the middle. There are 12 residues in the CDR3. The CDR3 here is CASSFIAEKLFF. The CDR3 DNA sequence: TGTGCCAGCAGCTTTATAGCTGAAAAACTGTTTTTT.

The chain carries TRBV4-3 and TRBJ1-1, with D unclear. The CDR3 is made up of 16 amino acids. V dropped 0 bases and J dropped 5 bases, with 16 bases sitting between them. Germline assignment: CDR1 LGHNA and CDR2 YSLEER. For the CDR3, the DNA is TGCGCCAGCAGCCAAGATTTGAGACCACGGCGGACTGAAGCTTTCTTT. Its translation: CASSQDLRPRRTEAFF.

V and J are TRBV5-5 and TRBJ2-7; 10 nucleotides agree with TRBD2. The CDR3 loop spans 15 amino acids. V lost 4 bases to trimming and J lost 6 bases; unmatched junction nucleotides: 10. Looked up from germline, CDR1 is SGHKS and CDR2 is YYEKEE (reference sequence). CDR3 sequence reads: CASSPEGLAGAEQYF. In DNA, the CDR3 is TGTGCCAGCAGCCCGGAGGGCCTAGCGGGGGCCGAGCAGTACTTC.

The chain carries TRBV2 and TRBJ2-3; 8 bases fit TRBD1. The CDR3 is 15 residues long. Germline V CDR1 and CDR2: SNHLY, FYNNEI. V shed 6 bases, J shed 3 bases, and the junction held 8 bases outside the gene matches. DNA for the CDR3: TGTGCCAGCAGGAGCCGGGACAGGCAAACAGATACGCAGTATTTT. Encoded protein: CASRSRDRQTDTQYF. Full variable domain (outside the CDR3, taken from reference TRBV2 and TRBJ2-3): EPEVTQTPSHQVTQMGQEVILRCVPISNHLYFYWYRQILGQKVEFLVSFYNNEISEKSEIFDDQFSVERPDGSNFTLKIRSTKLEDSAMYFCASRSRDRQTDTQYFGPGTRLTVL.

The sample holds a few counts of this clone. The chain recombines TRBV11-1 with TRBJ2-6, with D perhaps matching TRBD1 (5 bases). The CDR3 has 17 residues. The germline V gene has CDR1 SGHAT and CDR2 FQDESV (reference sequence). The V end was cut by 5 bases, the J end by 2 bases, with 16 bases between. This CDR3 is CASSRFQGIPGANVLTF. The CDR3 region has the DNA TGTGCCAGCAGCAGATTCCAGGGTATCCCTGGGGCCAACGTCCTGACTTTC.

V is TRBV6-5 and J is TRBJ2-2, with TRBD1 as a possible D gene (5 bases). Trimming left V 0 bases short and J 4 bases short, with 12 bases between. Germline CDR1 reads MNHEY; CDR2 reads SVGAGI. The CDR3 is 16 amino acids. The CDR3 DNA is TGTGCCAGCAGTTACTCGGCAGGGCCAGGCACCGGGGAGCTGTTTTTT. The encoded protein is CASSYSAGPGTGELFF.

V is TRBV23-1 and J is TRBJ2-5, with 7 bases matching TRBD2. TRBV23-1 is an ORF for which the function is uncertain. Losses at the gene ends were 6 bases for V and 2 bases for J; bases not matched to a gene: 6. The CDR3 has 14 residues. The CDR3 bases are TGCGCCAGCAGCCCCGGGACTACACAAGAGACCCAGTACTTC. This sequence encodes CASSPGTTQETQYF.

This chain joins TRBV5-4 and TRBJ1-2, with unresolved D. The ends were cut back, 1 base at V and 8 bases at J, with 12 bases in the middle. The CDR3 loop spans 13 amino acids. The germline V gene has CDR1 SGHNT and CDR2 YYREEE (reference sequence). The DNA for the CDR3 is TGTGCCAGCAGCTTGACCGGAGCGGGGGGCTACACCTTC. It encodes CASSLTGAGGYTF.

The J gene is TRBJ1-5, the V gene TRBV27, with D uncertain. The CDR3 runs 11 residues. In germline, CDR1 is MNHEY, CDR2 SMNVEV (reference sequence). The ends were cut back, 5 bases at V and 3 bases at J, with 2 bases in the middle. The CDR3, as DNA: TGTGCCAGCAGTCTCAATCAGCCCCAGCATTTT. This gives the protein CASSLNQPQHF.